This TCR beta chain was sequenced during a study of blood T cell repertoires in COVID-19. On the study more broadly: Acute-phase and convalescent COVID-19 samples originated in the United States, Italy and Spain. In each case, the material was cDNA or gDNA derived from T cells, B-cell-depleted T cells, or PBMCs.

All enrollees were roughly 18 to 89 years old and from approximately 24 US areas. Original processing methods: Counts of nucleated cells, estimated from reference gene primer amplification, were obtained. Sequencing was performed with immunoSEQ multiplex PCR; in TCRdb, only in-frame clones are kept and a portion is missing. V, J and clone size derive from that table, while D and trimming were established from the DNA sequence. Of fewer than 350,000 clones in the sample, approximately 91% were seen once. This CDR3 contains 15 residues. In germline, CDR1 is WSHSY, CDR2 SAAADI. V gave up 5 bases and J gave up 6 bases; unmatched junction bases: 11.

This clonotype originated in a woman aged 40-49 years with acute COVID-19. This chain connects TRBV10-2 to TRBJ1-1; 8 bases are shared with TRBD1. Sequenced material: PBMCs or T cells enriched from blood (not recorded which). CDR3 DNA sequence: TGCGCCAGCAGTAAAGACAGGGGTTTGGGGGCTGAAGCTTTCTTT. It is translated as CASSKDRGLGAEAFF.